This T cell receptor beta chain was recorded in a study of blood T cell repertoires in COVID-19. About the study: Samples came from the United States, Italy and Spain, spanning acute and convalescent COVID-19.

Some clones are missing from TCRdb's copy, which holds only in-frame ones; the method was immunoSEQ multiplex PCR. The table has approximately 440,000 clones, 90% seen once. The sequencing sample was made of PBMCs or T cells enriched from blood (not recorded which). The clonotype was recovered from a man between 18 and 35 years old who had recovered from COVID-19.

The CDR3 DNA is TGTGCCAGCAGACGGGGGGTCCTTCAGCCCCAGCATTTT. Its protein is CASRRGVLQPQHF. The chain couples TRBV2 to TRBJ1-5, with a possible D match to TRBD1 (5 bases). The germline CDR1 and CDR2 sequences are SNHLY and FYNNEI. The CDR3 spans 13 residues. V was clipped by 6 bases and J by 6 bases, with 12 bases between them.